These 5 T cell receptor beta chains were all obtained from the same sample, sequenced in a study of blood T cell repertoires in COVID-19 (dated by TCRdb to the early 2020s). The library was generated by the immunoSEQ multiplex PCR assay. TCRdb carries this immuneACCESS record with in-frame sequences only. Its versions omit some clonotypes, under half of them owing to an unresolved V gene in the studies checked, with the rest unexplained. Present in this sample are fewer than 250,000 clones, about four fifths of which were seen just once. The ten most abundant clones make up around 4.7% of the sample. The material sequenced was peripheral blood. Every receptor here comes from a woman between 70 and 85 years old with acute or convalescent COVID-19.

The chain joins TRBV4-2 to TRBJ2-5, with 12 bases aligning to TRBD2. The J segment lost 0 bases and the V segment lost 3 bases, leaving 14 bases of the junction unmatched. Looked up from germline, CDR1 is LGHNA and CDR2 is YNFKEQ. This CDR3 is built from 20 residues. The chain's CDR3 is CASSQSTPGLAGKYQETQYF. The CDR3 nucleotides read TGTGCCAGCAGCCAGTCGACTCCGGGACTAGCGGGCAAGTACCAAGAGACCCAGTACTTC.

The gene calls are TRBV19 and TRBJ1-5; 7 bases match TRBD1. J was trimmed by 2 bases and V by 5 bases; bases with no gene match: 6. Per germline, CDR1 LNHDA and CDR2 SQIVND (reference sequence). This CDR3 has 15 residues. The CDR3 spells CASSWGQNGNQPQHF. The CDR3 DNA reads TGTGCCAGTAGTTGGGGACAGAATGGCAATCAGCCCCAGCATTTT.

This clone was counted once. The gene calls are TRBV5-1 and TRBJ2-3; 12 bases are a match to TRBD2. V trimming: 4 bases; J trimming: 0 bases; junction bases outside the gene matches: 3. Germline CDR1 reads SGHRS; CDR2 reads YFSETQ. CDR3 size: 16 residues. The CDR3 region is CASSPGLAGSTDTQYF. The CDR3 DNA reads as TGCGCCAGCAGCCCCGGACTAGCGGGGAGCACAGATACGCAGTATTTT.

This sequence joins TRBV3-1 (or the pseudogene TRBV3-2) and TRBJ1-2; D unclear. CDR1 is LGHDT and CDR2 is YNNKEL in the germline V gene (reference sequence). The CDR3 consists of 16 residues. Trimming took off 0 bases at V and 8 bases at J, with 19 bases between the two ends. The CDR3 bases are TGTGCCAGCAGCCAAGATCTACGGGAGCCGCCGAGAGGCTACACCTTC. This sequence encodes CASSQDLREPPRGYTF.

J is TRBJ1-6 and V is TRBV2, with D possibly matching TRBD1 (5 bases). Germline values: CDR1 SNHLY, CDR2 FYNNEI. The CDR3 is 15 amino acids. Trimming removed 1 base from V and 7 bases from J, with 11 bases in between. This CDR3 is CASSEEGTNNSPLHF. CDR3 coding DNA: TGTGCCAGCAGTGAAGAGGGGACTAACAATTCACCCCTCCACTTT.